The 27 T cell receptor beta chains reported below all come from one sample, sequenced in a study of shared clonotypes between healthy human individuals (dated by TCRdb to 2018 to 2020). The library was obtained by the immunoSEQ multiplex PCR assay. TCRdb stores this immuneACCESS table with in-frame sequences only. Part of the clones is absent; in the studies checked, under half of the shortfall reflects unresolved V genes, and no reason is known for the rest. The sample records 2 million to 2.5 million clones, roughly 93% of which are singletons. The biggest ten clones account for 0.36% of the sample. Material: naive CD4+ T cells from PBMCs. This sample's cell subset or site label indicates: CD45RA+ positively selected. The receptors were sampled from a man between 18 and 29 years old in good health. Some clones in this sample may be carry-over from other donors' samples.

The rearrangement uses TRBV5-6 and TRBJ1-5; D is ambiguous. V shed 4 bases and J shed 7 bases, with 9 bases lying between them. The CDR3 is made up of 12 amino acids. Germline CDR1 and CDR2: SGHDT and YYEEEE. DNA of the CDR3: TGTGCCAGCAGCCGTTCTGGGCAGCCCCAGCATTTT. It specifies CASSRSGQPQHF.

The genes are TRBV28 and TRBJ2-3, with TRBD2 identical over 7 bases. Germline V lookup: CDR1 MDHEN, CDR2 SYDVKM. This CDR3 has 16 amino acids. The junction had 15 bases not matched to a gene; V was cut back by 8 bases and J by 4 bases. CDR3 in amino acids: CASETVSGMTPDTQYF. In DNA, the CDR3 is TGTGCCAGCGAAACAGTAAGCGGGATGACCCCAGATACGCAGTATTTT. Looking up the rest from reference TRBV28 and TRBJ2-3 gives the full variable domain: DVKVTQSSRYLVKRTGEKVFLECVQDMDHENMFWYRQDPGLGLRLIYFSYDVKMKEKGDIPEGYSVSREKKERFSLILESASTNQTSMYLCASETVSGMTPDTQYFGPGTRLTVL.

The chain uses TRBV29-1 and TRBJ2-3; 12 positions match TRBD2. CDR3 size: 12 residues. The V gene's germline CDR1 is SQVTM and CDR2 ANQGSEA. V lost 6 bases and J lost 5; bases outside the gene matches: 0. The CDR3 reads CSVGLAGDTQYF. CDR3 nucleotide sequence: TGCAGCGTGGGACTAGCGGGAGATACGCAGTATTTT.

The genes are TRBV18 and TRBJ2-6; TRBD2 is a possible D gene (6 bases). The germline V gene encodes CDR1 KGHSH and CDR2 LQKENI. This CDR3 is 14 amino acids long. V lost 5 bases, J lost 4 bases, and 9 bases lay in between. CDR3 residues: CASSGGVGANVLTF. The CDR3 DNA sequence: TGTGCCAGCTCAGGAGGGGTCGGGGCCAACGTCCTGACTTTC.

This clone turned up a few times. The V and J genes are TRBV29-1 and TRBJ1-1; D gene unclear. The CDR3 loop spans 14 amino acids. Germline CDR1 reads SQVTM; CDR2 reads ANQGSEA. Trimming removed 2 bases at V and 0 bases at J, with 10 bases between. The CDR3 DNA reads as TGCAGCGTTGAATCCCGGTGGGTGAACACTGAAGCTTTCTTT. Residues: CSVESRWVNTEAFF. Filled out from reference TRBV29-1 and TRBJ1-1, the complete variable domain reads SAVISQKPSRDICQRGTSLTIQCQVDSQVTMMFWYRQQPGQSLTLIATANQGSEATYESGFVIDKFPISRPNLTFSTLTVSNMSPEDSSIYLCSVESRWVNTEAFFGQGTRLTVV.

The rearrangement joins TRBV5-6 to TRBJ2-7, with a weak D call TRBD1 (5 bases). V was clipped by 4 bases and J by 5 bases, with 7 bases between them. Germline values: CDR1 SGHDT, CDR2 YYEEEE. This CDR3 comprises 11 residues. CDR3 nucleotide sequence: TGTGCCAGCAGCATCAGGGACGAGCAGTACTTC. Protein: CASSIRDEQYF.

The rearrangement joins TRBV25-1 to TRBJ2-1; maybe TRBD2 (5 bases). The CDR3 runs 15 residues. Deletions cut 4 bases from V and 9 bases from J, with 19 bases between. CDR1 is MGHDK and CDR2 is SYGVNS in the germline V gene. CDR3 protein: CASSGARVVTGEQFF. For the CDR3, the DNA is TGTGCCAGCAGTGGTGCGCGGGTGGTTACCGGTGAGCAGTTCTTC.

The V and J genes are TRBV6-1 and TRBJ2-3; D possibly corresponds to TRBD2 (6 bases). The CDR3 is 18 amino acids. Germline V gene sequence: CDR1 MNHNS, CDR2 SASEGT. The V end was cut by 4 bases, the J end by 0 bases, with 20 bases between. CDR3 in amino acids: CASSVGGLAASSTDTQYF. CDR3 sequence (DNA): TGTGCCAGCAGTGTTGGGGGGTTGGCGGCTAGTAGCACAGATACGCAGTATTTT.

This clone was seen a single time. The chain has TRBV5-1 and TRBJ2-1; maybe TRBD1 (6 bases). Trimming shortened V by 2 bases and J by 2 bases, and 11 bases separated the two germline ends. The CDR3 is 15 residues long. CDR1 is SGHRS, CDR2 YFSETQ, per germline. The CDR3 nucleotides read TGCGCCAGCAGCTTAACAGGGATACCCTACAATGAGCAGTTCTTC. This gives the protein CASSLTGIPYNEQFF.

V is TRBV9 and J is TRBJ2-3; D may be TRBD1 (6 bases). The ends were cut back, 2 bases at V and 1 base at J, with 11 bases in the middle. Germline CDR1 reads SGDLS; CDR2 reads YYNGEE. The CDR3 sequence is 15 residues long. CDR3 protein: CASSVRGRGTDTQYF. CDR3 DNA: TGTGCCAGCAGCGTCAGGGGCAGGGGCACAGATACGCAGTATTTT.

The rearrangement uses TRBV4-3 and TRBJ2-2; 13 bases are shared with TRBD2. Germline CDR1 is LGHNA and CDR2 is YSLEER. V lost 3 bases to trimming and J lost 0 bases; unmatched junction nucleotides: 7. The CDR3 has 19 amino acids. CDR3 in DNA: TGCGCCAGCAGCCACCCACCCACTAGCGGGAGGGCGAACACCGGGGAGCTGTTTTTT. Translating it yields CASSHPPTSGRANTGELFF.

This chain joins TRBV9 and TRBJ1-1; 8 nucleotides agree with TRBD1. The CDR3 totals 14 residues. CDR1 SGDLS and CDR2 YYNGEE come from the germline V gene. CDR3 bases: TGTCACTATAATAGGACAGGGCCTGGACTGGTGGCTTTCTTT. Translating it yields CHYNRTGPGLVAFF.

The V and J genes are TRBV18 and TRBJ1-1; no clear D gene. This CDR3 comprises 13 residues. Germline CDR1 KGHSH, CDR2 LQKENI. Between the trimmed V and J ends, which lost 1 base and 5 bases, there was a span of 8 bases. This CDR3 reads CASSPLYGTEAFF. CDR3 coding DNA: TGTGCCAGCTCACCACTTTATGGGACTGAAGCTTTCTTT.

The chain couples TRBV11-2 to TRBJ2-1; TRBD2 matches at 11 bases. CDR1 is SGHAT, CDR2 FQNNGV, per germline. The V segment lost 6 bases and the J segment 7 bases; nucleotides outside the gene matches: 2. The CDR3 runs 13 residues. This CDR3 reads CASRPSGRNEQFF. The CDR3 DNA follows: TGTGCCAGCAGGCCTAGCGGGAGGAATGAGCAGTTCTTC.

J is TRBJ2-1 and V is TRBV5-8; 11 nucleotides line up with TRBD2. V trimming: 4 bases; J trimming: 3 bases; junction bases outside the gene matches: 6. The CDR3 loop spans 16 amino acids. Germline loops: CDR1 SGHTS, CDR2 YDEGEE. CDR3 loop: CASSHGTSGVYNEQFF. In DNA, the CDR3 is TGTGCCAGCAGCCACGGGACTAGCGGAGTCTACAATGAGCAGTTCTTC. Using reference TRBV5-8 and TRBJ2-1 for the parts outside the CDR3, the full variable domain is EAGVTQSPTHLIKTRGQQATLRCSPISGHTSVYWYQQALGLGLQFLLWYDEGEERNRGNFPPRFSGRQFPNYSSELNVNALELEDSALYLCASSHGTSGVYNEQFFGPGTRLTVL.

This rearrangement joins TRBV2 to TRBJ2-2; maybe TRBD2 (5 bases). The CDR3 is 13 amino acids. Trimming took 8 bases from V and 6 from J, leaving 13 bases between them. Germline CDR1 reads SNHLY; CDR2 reads FYNNEI. CDR3 DNA sequence: TGTGCCAGCGTGAGGGTCGCGGCCGGGGAGCTGTTTTTT. Residues: CASVRVAAGELFF.

The chain employs TRBV6-5 and TRBJ1-5, with D possibly matching TRBD1 (6 bases). Germline CDR1 MNHEY, CDR2 SVGAGI. V lost 0 bases to trimming and J lost 4 bases, with 7 bases between them. The CDR3 consists of 14 residues. CDR3 DNA sequence: TGTGCCAGCAGTTACTCGCAGGGGAATCAGCCCCAGCATTTT. This encodes CASSYSQGNQPQHF.

This chain connects TRBV7-9 to TRBJ2-3; TRBD1 aligns across 7 bases. This CDR3 is 19 amino acids long. J gave up 0 bases and V 2 bases, and 14 bases lay outside the gene matches. Looked up from germline, CDR1 is SEHNR and CDR2 is FQNEAQ (reference sequence). CDR3 bases: TGTGCCAGCAGCTTAAACGGGCCCTGGCGACAGGGTAGCACAGATACGCAGTATTTT. Translation gives CASSLNGPWRQGSTDTQYF.

The count of this clone is one. This chain links TRBV6-1 with TRBJ1-5; no firm D call. The germline CDR1 and CDR2 sequences are MNHNS and SASEGT. V lost 0 bases, J lost 1 base, and 13 bases lay in between. This CDR3 is built from 17 residues. CDR3 region: CASSEARSRRSNQPQHF. CDR3 in DNA: TGTGCCAGCAGTGAAGCACGGTCCAGGAGGAGCAATCAGCCCCAGCATTTT.

The chain joins TRBV6-6 to TRBJ2-1, with unresolved D. Between the trimmed V and J ends, which lost 1 base and 10 bases, there was a span of 8 bases. Per the germline V gene, CDR1 is MNHNY and CDR2 is SVGAGI (reference sequence). CDR3 size: 12 residues. CDR3 in amino acids: CASSYWLSEQFF. CDR3 bases: TGTGCCAGCAGTTACTGGCTCTCGGAGCAGTTCTTC.

The chain uses TRBV7-9 and TRBJ1-2; weak D call: TRBD1 (5 bases). This CDR3 comprises 13 residues. Trimming pared 4 bases from V and 6 bases from J, leaving 12 bases between. CDR1 SEHNR and CDR2 FQNEAQ come from the germline V gene (reference sequence). CDR3 loop: CASSWWGTDGYTF. Written as DNA, the CDR3 is TGTGCCAGCAGCTGGTGGGGGACGGATGGCTACACCTTC.

V is TRBV18 and J is TRBJ1-3; TRBD1 is a possible D gene (6 bases). V lost 4 bases, J lost 1 base, and 11 bases lay in between. Germline V gene lookup returns CDR1 KGHSH and CDR2 LQKENI. The CDR3 is made up of 15 amino acids. For the CDR3, the DNA is TGTGCCAGCTCACAAACCGGACAGTCTGGAAACACCATATATTTT. This translates into CASSQTGQSGNTIYF.

The chain has TRBV7-3 and TRBJ2-7; 9 nucleotides line up with TRBD1. The ends lost 0 bases at V and 3 bases at J; junction bases unmatched: 6. The germline V gene encodes CDR1 SGHTA and CDR2 FQGTGA. This CDR3 is 16 amino acids long. The CDR3 sequence is CASSLTSGTGFYEQYF. In DNA form, the CDR3 reads TGTGCCAGCAGCTTAACATCTGGGACAGGGTTCTACGAGCAGTACTTC.

This chain uses TRBV11-3 with TRBJ2-2, with 7 nucleotides matching TRBD1. The CDR3 runs 15 residues. Germline V gene data show CDR1 as SGHNT and CDR2 as YENEEA. The trim removed 5 bases at V and 4 bases at J, leaving 7 bases unmatched. In DNA, the CDR3 is TGTGCCAGCAGCCAAGGGACAGTCTCCACCGGGGAGCTGTTTTTT. Amino acids: CASSQGTVSTGELFF.

The chain combines TRBV9 with TRBJ1-4, with D hard to call. Germline V CDR1 and CDR2: SGDLS, YYNGEE. The CDR3 extends over 14 amino acids. V lost 4 bases, J lost 2 bases, and 9 bases lay in between. CDR3 coding DNA: TGTGCCAGCAGCTTGCTCGGGACTAATGAAAAACTGTTTTTT. As protein: CASSLLGTNEKLFF.

This chain joins TRBV2 and TRBJ2-7, with D perhaps TRBD1 (7 bases). The CDR3 totals 12 residues. Germline V CDR1 and CDR2: SNHLY, FYNNEI. V was cut by 7 bases and J by 6 bases, with 13 bases left in between. Written as DNA, the CDR3 is TGTGCCAGCAACCTCAGGGGGGTCGAGCAGTACTTC. This codes for CASNLRGVEQYF.

For this clone: The sample has other DNA sequences that encode this CDR3 too. The chain recombines TRBV18 with TRBJ2-7, with a possible D match to TRBD2 (6 bases). There are 14 residues in the CDR3. V lost 3 bases and J lost 3, with 12 bases in between. Germline CDR1 KGHSH, CDR2 LQKENI. The CDR3: CASSPGTGDYEQYF. Here the CDR3 DNA reads TGTGCCAGCTCACCTGGGACGGGGGACTACGAGCAGTACTTC.